The rows below give T cell receptor beta chains drawn from one sample of a study of identical twins. TCRdb used MiXCR to reprocess the 5' RACE reads, holding one entry per CDR3 protein. The sample has around 570,000 distinct CDR3 sequences; 9% to 10% are singletons. The data also belong to a second study, concerning yellow fever vaccine responses in identical twins.

Sequenced sample: PBMCs. The receptor set was obtained from a woman younger than 35 in good health. CDR3s include the opening cysteine and the closing phenylalanine or tryptophan. The order of the fields is clone size, V gene, J gene, D gene, CDR3 DNA, CDR3 protein. A D gene is named only where the DNA matches it firmly. Clone size appears in some rows only: once, few, many, or a class for an expanded clone.

clone size: few; V gene: TRBV18; J gene: TRBJ1-1; D gene: .; CDR3 DNA: TGTGCCAGCTCACCACTTTCTCAAGTCACTGAAGCTTTCTTT; CDR3 protein: CASSPLSQVTEAFF
clone size: few; V gene: TRBV19; J gene: TRBJ1-1; D gene: .; CDR3 DNA: TGTGCCAGTAGTATAGTCCCGGGGAACACTGAAGCTTTCTTT; CDR3 protein: CASSIVPGNTEAFF
clone size: many; V gene: TRBV28; J gene: TRBJ1-1; D gene: .; CDR3 DNA: TGTGCCAGCATGGTGGGTTCGTACACTGAAGCTTTCTTT; CDR3 protein: CASMVGSYTEAFF
clone size: few; V gene: TRBV5-6; J gene: TRBJ2-7; D gene: .; CDR3 DNA: TGTGCCAGCAGCTTCGGACCGACGGCAAGGGCGGAGCAGTACTTC; CDR3 protein: CASSFGPTARAEQYF
clone size: .; V gene: TRBV28; J gene: TRBJ2-7; D gene: .; CDR3 DNA: TGTGCCAGCAGTGCCCTGGACTTGTCCTACGAGCAGTACTTC; CDR3 protein: CASSALDLSYEQYF
clone size: few; V gene: TRBV29-1; J gene: TRBJ2-5; D gene: .; CDR3 DNA: TGCAGCGTTGTAAGGAGCGACCGGGAGACCCAGTACTTC; CDR3 protein: CSVVRSDRETQYF
clone size: .; V gene: TRBV6-1; J gene: TRBJ2-1; D gene: TRBD2; CDR3 DNA: TGTGCCAGCAGCAGATTAGGACTAGCGGAGTACAATGAGCAGTTCTTC; CDR3 protein: CASSRLGLAEYNEQFF
clone size: few; V gene: TRBV9; J gene: TRBJ2-6; D gene: .; CDR3 DNA: TGTGCCAGCAGCCCTCAACCGGAATCAATATTCTCTGGGGCCAACGTCCTGACTTTC; CDR3 protein: CASSPQPESIFSGANVLTF
clone size: few; V gene: TRBV20-1; J gene: TRBJ2-1; D gene: .; CDR3 DNA: TGCAGTGCTAGGATCTCCCTGGCCGGCTCCTACAATGAGCAGTTCTTC; CDR3 protein: CSARISLAGSYNEQFF
clone size: few; V gene: TRBV6-2/TRBV6-3; J gene: TRBJ2-1; D gene: TRBD2; CDR3 DNA: TGTGCCAGCAGCTCTCCTCCTCTAGCGGGAGTTAGCAATGAGCAGTTCTTC; CDR3 protein: CASSSPPLAGVSNEQFF
clone size: few; V gene: TRBV20-1; J gene: TRBJ1-5; D gene: .; CDR3 DNA: TGCAGTGCTAGACCGACAAGTTTTAGTGGGGCCCAGCATTTT; CDR3 protein: CSARPTSFSGAQHF
clone size: .; V gene: TRBV7-8; J gene: TRBJ2-1; D gene: TRBD2; CDR3 DNA: TGTGCCAGCAGCTCGAACGCATGGAGACTAGCGGAATACAATGAGCAGTTCTTC; CDR3 protein: CASSSNAWRLAEYNEQFF
clone size: few; V gene: TRBV4-3; J gene: TRBJ2-7; D gene: TRBD1; CDR3 DNA: TGCGCCAGCAGCCAGTTCAGGGGGCCGGAGGAGCAGTACTTC; CDR3 protein: CASSQFRGPEEQYF
clone size: .; V gene: TRBV25-1; J gene: TRBJ2-2; D gene: TRBD1; CDR3 DNA: TGTGCCAGCAGTAGAAAACAGGGGGCGGCCGGGGAGCTGTTTTTT; CDR3 protein: CASSRKQGAAGELFF
clone size: .; V gene: TRBV12-3/TRBV12-4; J gene: TRBJ1-1; D gene: TRBD1; CDR3 DNA: TGTGCCAGCACCCGGACAGGTGGGAACACTGAAGCTTTCTTT; CDR3 protein: CASTRTGGNTEAFF
clone size: few; V gene: TRBV7-2; J gene: TRBJ1-1; D gene: .; CDR3 DNA: TGTGCCAGCAGTTACCAGGGTAGGGACACTGAAGCTTTCTTT; CDR3 protein: CASSYQGRDTEAFF
clone size: few; V gene: TRBV5-4; J gene: TRBJ2-5; D gene: .; CDR3 DNA: TGTGCCGTAAAGGAGGGGGCCAATAAAGAGACCCAGTACTTC; CDR3 protein: CAVKEGANKETQYF
clone size: many; V gene: TRBV20-1; J gene: TRBJ2-3; D gene: TRBD1; CDR3 DNA: TGCAGTGCGGGACAGTCCTTGGGGACAGATACGCAGTATTTT; CDR3 protein: CSAGQSLGTDTQYF
clone size: many; V gene: TRBV12-3/TRBV12-4; J gene: TRBJ2-2; D gene: TRBD2; CDR3 DNA: TGTGCCAGCAGGTCCACCGGGACTAGCGTGGCCGGGGAGCTGTTTTTT; CDR3 protein: CASRSTGTSVAGELFF
clone size: few; V gene: TRBV24-1; J gene: TRBJ2-1; D gene: .; CDR3 DNA: TGTGCCACCAGTGATTCGACTAGGTCTTCCTACAATGAGCAGTTCTTC; CDR3 protein: CATSDSTRSSYNEQFF
clone size: .; V gene: TRBV4-1; J gene: TRBJ2-3; D gene: .; CDR3 DNA: TGCGCCAGCAGCCAAGTTTCAGCCTCTAGCACAGATACGCAGTATTTT; CDR3 protein: CASSQVSASSTDTQYF
clone size: few; V gene: TRBV4-3; J gene: TRBJ2-7; D gene: TRBD1; CDR3 DNA: TGCGCCAGCAGCCAAGCGGTACAGGGGGGAGACGAGCAGTACTTC; CDR3 protein: CASSQAVQGGDEQYF
clone size: many; V gene: TRBV7-9; J gene: TRBJ2-1; D gene: TRBD2; CDR3 DNA: TGTGCCAGCAGCTTTAGTGCTAGCGGCAATGAGCAGTTCTTC; CDR3 protein: CASSFSASGNEQFF
clone size: few; V gene: TRBV18; J gene: TRBJ2-5; D gene: .; CDR3 DNA: TGTGCCAGCTCACCAAACACAGGTGGGGAAGAGACCCAGTACTTC; CDR3 protein: CASSPNTGGEETQYF
clone size: .; V gene: TRBV24-1; J gene: TRBJ2-1; D gene: TRBD1; CDR3 DNA: TGTGCCACCAGTGATCCTGGACAGGGTAGCAATGAGCAGTTCTTC; CDR3 protein: CATSDPGQGSNEQFF
clone size: many; V gene: TRBV9; J gene: TRBJ1-5; D gene: .; CDR3 DNA: TGTGCCAGCAGCGCTACTAGCAATCAGCCCCAGCATTTT; CDR3 protein: CASSATSNQPQHF
clone size: few; V gene: TRBV6-1; J gene: TRBJ1-6; D gene: TRBD1; CDR3 DNA: TGTGCCAGCAGTGAGGTCCCGGGACAGGGAAATTCACCCCTCCACTTT; CDR3 protein: CASSEVPGQGNSPLHF
clone size: few; V gene: TRBV5-1; J gene: TRBJ2-4; D gene: .; CDR3 DNA: TGCGCCAGCAGCTTGAGATCCGGATCCAATTTAGCCAAAAACATTCAGTACTTC; CDR3 protein: CASSLRSGSNLAKNIQYF
clone size: .; V gene: TRBV9; J gene: TRBJ2-3; D gene: TRBD2; CDR3 DNA: TGTGCCAGCAGCGTAGATCTAGCGGGAGTGGCAGATACGCAGTATTTT; CDR3 protein: CASSVDLAGVADTQYF
clone size: few; V gene: TRBV20-1; J gene: TRBJ2-4; D gene: .; CDR3 DNA: TGCAGTGCCCTCGGTGGGGGTCGTTCGGACATTCAGTACTTC; CDR3 protein: CSALGGGRSDIQYF
clone size: .; V gene: TRBV11-2; J gene: TRBJ2-7; D gene: TRBD2; CDR3 DNA: TGTGCCAGCAGCTTACGGGGACTAAACGCCTACGAGCAGTACTTC; CDR3 protein: CASSLRGLNAYEQYF
clone size: .; V gene: TRBV6-1; J gene: TRBJ2-5; D gene: .; CDR3 DNA: TGTGCCAGCAGTACAGGGATAAAAGAGACCCAGTACTTC; CDR3 protein: CASSTGIKETQYF
clone size: many; V gene: TRBV6-2/TRBV6-3; J gene: TRBJ1-5; D gene: .; CDR3 DNA: TGTGCCAGCAGTTACCCGGACACCGGGGGGAATCAGCCCCAGCATTTT; CDR3 protein: CASSYPDTGGNQPQHF
clone size: .; V gene: TRBV5-1; J gene: TRBJ2-5; D gene: TRBD2; CDR3 DNA: TGCGCCAGCAACACTGTTAGGGGAGCGGGAGGAGACCAAGAGACCCAGAACTTC; CDR3 protein: CASNTVRGAGGDQETQNF
clone size: many; V gene: TRBV6-5; J gene: TRBJ2-7; D gene: TRBD2; CDR3 DNA: TGTGCCAGCAGTTACGGGGGGGGTCCTTCCTACGAGCAGTACTTC; CDR3 protein: CASSYGGGPSYEQYF
clone size: .; V gene: TRBV12-3/TRBV12-4; J gene: TRBJ1-4; D gene: .; CDR3 DNA: TGTGCCAGCAGTTTCGACAGTGCCAATGAAAAACTGTTTTTT; CDR3 protein: CASSFDSANEKLFF
clone size: .; V gene: TRBV7-2; J gene: TRBJ2-7; D gene: .; CDR3 DNA: TGTGCCAGCAGCTCTCGGGCCCTCTACGAGCAGTACTTC; CDR3 protein: CASSSRALYEQYF
clone size: .; V gene: TRBV12-3/TRBV12-4; J gene: TRBJ1-5; D gene: .; CDR3 DNA: TGTGCCAGCAGCGAACAACAGGGTAAGCCCCAGCATTTT; CDR3 protein: CASSEQQGKPQHF
clone size: .; V gene: TRBV3-1; J gene: TRBJ2-5; D gene: TRBD2; CDR3 DNA: TGTGCCAGCAACCACGGGGGGGAGAACCAAGAGACCCAGTACTTC; CDR3 protein: CASNHGGENQETQYF
clone size: many; V gene: TRBV10-2; J gene: TRBJ2-1; D gene: .; CDR3 DNA: TGCGCCAGCAGTGTTTCACTATACAATGAGCAGTTCTTC; CDR3 protein: CASSVSLYNEQFF
clone size: .; V gene: TRBV12-3/TRBV12-4; J gene: TRBJ2-7; D gene: .; CDR3 DNA: TGTGCCAGCAGTTTGTTGCCCAACACCTACGAGCAGTACTTC; CDR3 protein: CASSLLPNTYEQYF
clone size: many; V gene: TRBV5-5; J gene: TRBJ2-1; D gene: .; CDR3 DNA: TGTGCCAGCAGCTTAAGTCTTTTCTACAATGAGCAGTTCTTC; CDR3 protein: CASSLSLFYNEQFF
clone size: few; V gene: TRBV5-5; J gene: TRBJ2-7; D gene: TRBD2; CDR3 DNA: TGTGCCAGCAGATTCACGGCTAGCGGGAGGTACGAGCAGTACTTC; CDR3 protein: CASRFTASGRYEQYF
clone size: .; V gene: TRBV11-2; J gene: TRBJ2-4; D gene: .; CDR3 DNA: TGTGCCAGCACCCATCCCGGGGCGCCTCGAGGGTTGAACATTCAGTACTTC; CDR3 protein: CASTHPGAPRGLNIQYF
clone size: many; V gene: TRBV14; J gene: TRBJ2-1; D gene: .; CDR3 DNA: TGTGCCAGCAGCCAAGTAGCGCCCTCCTACAATGAGCAGTTCTTC; CDR3 protein: CASSQVAPSYNEQFF